Each of the 26 T cell receptor beta chains below was sequenced from the same sample in a study of T-cell memory formation after mild COVID-19. TCRdb re-analysed the 5' RACE reads in MiXCR, keeping a single row per CDR3 protein. The top ten clones hold approximately 12% of a sample with 360,000 or so distinct CDR3 sequences, over 25% of them seen once. The sample was PBMCs or a T cell subset sorted from them (not recorded which). All receptors come from an adult woman who had mild COVID-19 (a few samples of this study predate the infection). Cell type and time point are not known.

This clonotype came up a few times. This chain joins TRBV7-8 and TRBJ2-2, with D tentatively TRBD2 (6 bases). The CDR3 has 15 residues. The germline V gene encodes CDR1 SGHVS and CDR2 FQNEAQ. The V and J ends lost 8 bases and 4 bases respectively, with 17 bases between them. In DNA form, the CDR3 reads TGTGCCAGCGGCGGGGCGGCTCAGGGCACCGGGGAGCTGTTTTTT. Translated, it gives CASGGAAQGTGELFF.

This clonotype was seen only a few times. The rearrangement uses TRBV7-3 and TRBJ2-7; 9 bases fit TRBD2. Unmatched junction bases numbered 9, after V lost 5 bases and J lost 4 bases. Germline V CDR1 and CDR2: SGHTA, FQGTGA. This CDR3 comprises 15 residues. DNA of the CDR3: TGTGCCAGCAGCCCTTTAGCGGGAGCAATATACGAGCAGTACTTC. Translated: CASSPLAGAIYEQYF.

Only a few counts were recorded for this clonotype. The chain has TRBV24-1 and TRBJ2-2; D is undetermined. CDR1 KGHDR and CDR2 SFDVKD come from the germline V gene. This CDR3 spans 15 amino acids. Trimming stripped 7 bases from V and 3 bases from J, with 14 bases between. CDR3 region: CATSQRSVDTGELFF. DNA of the CDR3: TGTGCCACCAGCCAGAGGAGCGTGGACACCGGGGAGCTGTTTTTT.

The V gene is TRBV4-3, the J gene TRBJ2-1; D is unclear. V shed 0 bases and J shed 0 bases, with 6 bases lying between them. Germline V gives CDR1 LGHNA, CDR2 YSLEER. This CDR3 spans 15 amino acids. CDR3: CASSQEASSYNEQFF. The CDR3 region has the DNA TGCGCCAGCAGCCAAGAGGCGAGCTCCTACAATGAGCAGTTCTTC.

This clonotype turned up a few times. The genes are TRBV6-1 and TRBJ2-3; possible D gene TRBD1, 6 bases. The CDR3 consists of 14 residues. Germline CDR1 is MNHNS and CDR2 is SASEGT. V was clipped by 6 bases and J by 0 bases, with 10 bases between them. CDR3 protein: CASRDRASTDTQYF. In DNA form, the CDR3 reads TGTGCCAGCAGGGACAGAGCTAGCACAGATACGCAGTATTTT.

The chain joins TRBV9 to TRBJ2-7; the D is unclear. V was clipped by 0 bases and J by 1 base, with 11 bases between them. CDR1 and CDR2 from the germline V gene are SGDLS and YYNGEE. The CDR3 is 15 amino acids. The CDR3 bases are TGTGCCAGCAGCGTAGCGGACGGCTTTTCCTACGAGCAGTACTTC. The encoded protein is CASSVADGFSYEQYF.

This clonotype was observed a handful of times. This sequence joins TRBV7-2 and TRBJ2-3; D might be TRBD1 or TRBD2, each matching 5 bases. Germline V gives CDR1 SGHTA, CDR2 FQGNSA. The CDR3 runs 16 residues. V gave up 2 bases and J gave up 0 bases, with 12 bases separating them. CDR3 protein: CASSLRGGPSTDTQYF. The CDR3 bases are TGTGCCAGCAGCTTAAGGGGCGGGCCTAGCACAGATACGCAGTATTTT.

This clonotype was seen a handful of times. The rearrangement joins TRBV12-3 or TRBV12-4 to TRBJ1-2, with TRBD1 identical over 12 bases. The V segment lost 5 bases and the J segment 6 bases; nucleotides outside the gene matches: 4. CDR3 length: 14 amino acids. This CDR3 reads CASSPGQGANGYTF. CDR3 in DNA: TGTGCCAGCAGTCCGGGACAGGGGGCGAATGGCTACACCTTC.

This sequence joins TRBV7-2 and TRBJ2-5; no reliable D call. The V end was cut by 8 bases, the J end by 5 bases, with 15 bases between. Germline V gene lookup returns CDR1 SGHTA and CDR2 FQGNSA. The CDR3 contains 13 residues. CDR3: CASGHSVVETQYF. CDR3 bases: TGTGCCAGCGGCCACAGCGTGGTGGAGACCCAGTACTTC.

There are many counts of this clonotype. This chain connects TRBV7-9 to TRBJ2-7; TRBD2 agrees at 13 bases. Germline lookup yields CDR1 SEHNR and CDR2 FQNEAQ (reference sequence). CDR3 length: 16 residues. Unmatched junction bases numbered 2, after V lost 3 bases and J lost 0 bases. CDR3 coding DNA: TGTGCCAGCAGCTTGCGGACTAGCGGGAGCTCCTACGAGCAGTACTTC. Its protein product is CASSLRTSGSSYEQYF.

This clonotype appeared a few times. J is TRBJ1-2 and V is TRBV10-3, with 9 positions matching TRBD1. V was pared by 4 bases and J by 6 bases, with 0 bases of the junction left unmatched. CDR3 length: 12 amino acids. Per the germline V gene, CDR1 is ENHRY and CDR2 is SYGVKD. The CDR3 is CAISGDRDGYTF. In DNA form, the CDR3 reads TGTGCCATCAGTGGGGACAGGGATGGCTACACCTTC.

The rearrangement joins TRBV20-1 to TRBJ1-2, with D uncertain. This CDR3 spans 11 amino acids. Per germline, CDR1 DFQATT and CDR2 SNEGSKA (reference sequence). V lost 5 bases and J lost 5, with 9 bases in between. CDR3 residues: CSASGGYGYTF. The CDR3 coding sequence is TGCAGTGCTTCTGGAGGATATGGCTACACCTTC.

In its sample, this clonotype was seen a few times. The chain is built from TRBV24-1 and TRBJ2-1; TRBD2 is a possible D gene (6 bases). Germline lookup yields CDR1 KGHDR and CDR2 SFDVKD. V lost 4 bases to trimming and J lost 5 bases, with 17 bases between them. The CDR3 is made up of 16 amino acids. The CDR3 bases are TGTGCCACCAGTGACTACACCGGGACTGGGAACAATGAGCAGTTCTTC. It translates to CATSDYTGTGNNEQFF.

This chain connects TRBV24-1 to TRBJ2-7; D is uncertain. Germline loops: CDR1 KGHDR, CDR2 SFDVKD. The CDR3 is made up of 12 amino acids. The ends were cut back, 4 bases at V and 1 base at J, with 4 bases in the middle. Here the CDR3 DNA reads TGTGCCACCAGTGACAGTTCCTACGAGCAGTACTTC. Protein sequence: CATSDSSYEQYF.

The chain carries TRBV7-3 and TRBJ1-6; 7 bases align to TRBD1. V shed 2 bases and J 7 bases; nucleotides not matched to a gene: 2. Per the germline V gene, CDR1 is SGHTA and CDR2 is FQGTGA. The CDR3 sequence is 14 residues long. The CDR3 sequence is CASSLGTENSPLHF. The CDR3 DNA reads as TGTGCCAGCAGCTTAGGGACAGAAAATTCACCCCTCCACTTT.

This clonotype was observed a few times. The CDR3 bases are TGTGCCTGGAAGGCTGGGGCCAACGTCCTGACTTTC. The encoded protein is CAWKAGANVLTF. V is TRBV30 and J is TRBJ2-6; D not certain. The CDR3 consists of 12 residues. Between the trimmed V and J ends, which lost 4 bases and 2 bases, there was a span of 3 bases. Germline CDR1 GTSNPN, CDR2 SVGIG (reference sequence).

This clonotype was found a few times. This chain uses TRBV4-2 with TRBJ2-2; no reliable D call. The CDR3 length is 17 residues. The germline V and J ends were trimmed by 0 bases and 7 bases, with 18 bases remaining between them. The germline CDR1 and CDR2 sequences are LGHNA and YNFKEQ. CDR3 DNA sequence: TGTGCCAGCAGCCAAGATCCAGACGCCTCTCAAGGCGGGGAGCTGTTTTTT. Protein product: CASSQDPDASQGGELFF.

This rearrangement joins TRBV24-1 to TRBJ2-7; TRBD2 is a possible D gene (6 bases). The CDR3 length is 15 residues. From germline, CDR1 is KGHDR and CDR2 SFDVKD. V lost 5 bases, J lost 5 bases, and 18 bases lay in between. CDR3 sequence: CATSGPGLSNHEQYF. CDR3 DNA: TGTGCCACCAGTGGACCGGGACTCTCGAATCACGAGCAGTACTTC.

This clonotype has ten or more counts. The chain employs TRBV10-3 and TRBJ1-2; D ambiguous. The germline V gene encodes CDR1 ENHRY and CDR2 SYGVKD. The CDR3 consists of 14 residues. The ends were cut back, 2 bases at V and 3 bases at J, with 10 bases in the middle. CDR3 residues: CAISEILGYYGYTF. The CDR3 nucleotides read TGTGCCATCAGTGAGATCCTTGGATACTATGGCTACACCTTC.

The rearrangement joins TRBV30 to TRBJ1-2; 7 positions match TRBD1. J was trimmed by 2 bases and V by 5 bases; bases with no gene match: 2. CDR1 is GTSNPN and CDR2 is SVGIG in the germline V gene (reference sequence). The CDR3 totals 12 residues. Written as DNA, the CDR3 is TGTGCCTGGGCGACAGGGAACTATGGCTACACCTTC. Its protein product is CAWATGNYGYTF.

The chain joins TRBV20-1 to TRBJ1-1, with no clear D. V lost 1 base to trimming and J lost 1 base, with 10 bases between them. Germline V lookup: CDR1 DFQATT, CDR2 SNEGSKA (reference sequence). The CDR3 has 14 amino acids. This chain's CDR3 is CSARVRGQNTEAFF. In nucleotides, the CDR3 is TGCAGTGCTAGAGTGCGAGGGCAGAACACTGAAGCTTTCTTT.

V is TRBV11-2 and J is TRBJ2-3; 8 positions match TRBD2. Germline V gene data show CDR1 as SGHAT and CDR2 as FQNNGV. V lost 1 base and J lost 4; bases outside the gene matches: 4. The CDR3 runs to 15 residues. CDR3 bases: TGTGCCAGCAGCTTAGCCGGGGGGGCCCCAGATACGCAGTATTTT. This gives the protein CASSLAGGAPDTQYF.

This chain connects TRBV7-3 to TRBJ2-3; unclear D gene. The CDR3 consists of 13 residues. The germline V and J ends were trimmed by 0 bases and 5 bases, with 6 bases remaining between them. The germline CDR1 and CDR2 sequences are SGHTA and FQGTGA. CDR3 in DNA: TGTGCCAGCAGCTTAACTAAAAAAGATACGCAGTATTTT. This gives the protein CASSLTKKDTQYF.

With respect to this clonotype: One end of the junction does not line up with germline, which may come from a read error. The V gene is TRBV2, the J gene TRBJ1-3; unclear D gene. This CDR3 spans 14 amino acids. The germline V gene encodes CDR1 SNHLY and CDR2 FYNNEI. Here the CDR3 DNA reads TGTGCCAGCAGTCAAGCTCTGGCGGGAAACACCATATATTTT. Residues: CASSQALAGNTIYF.

This rearrangement joins TRBV10-2 to TRBJ2-7, with 7 bases identical to TRBD2. The CDR3 covers 14 residues. CDR1 WSHSY and CDR2 SAAADI come from the germline V gene. Germline trimming cut 2 bases from V and 4 bases from J; bases unmatched to any gene: 5. CDR3 DNA: TGCGCCAGCAGTGAGGTCGGGGGGTTGTACGAGCAGTACTTC. Encoded protein: CASSEVGGLYEQYF.

This clonotype was seen just once. CDR3 coding DNA: TGTGCCAGCAGAACAGGGCGCAGAAGAAATCAGCCCCAGCATTTT. Its translation: CASRTGRRRNQPQHF. The V gene is TRBV12-3 or TRBV12-4, the J gene TRBJ1-5; tentative D call: TRBD1 (6 bases). CDR3 length: 15 amino acids. Trimming removed 6 bases at V and 4 bases at J, with 16 bases between.